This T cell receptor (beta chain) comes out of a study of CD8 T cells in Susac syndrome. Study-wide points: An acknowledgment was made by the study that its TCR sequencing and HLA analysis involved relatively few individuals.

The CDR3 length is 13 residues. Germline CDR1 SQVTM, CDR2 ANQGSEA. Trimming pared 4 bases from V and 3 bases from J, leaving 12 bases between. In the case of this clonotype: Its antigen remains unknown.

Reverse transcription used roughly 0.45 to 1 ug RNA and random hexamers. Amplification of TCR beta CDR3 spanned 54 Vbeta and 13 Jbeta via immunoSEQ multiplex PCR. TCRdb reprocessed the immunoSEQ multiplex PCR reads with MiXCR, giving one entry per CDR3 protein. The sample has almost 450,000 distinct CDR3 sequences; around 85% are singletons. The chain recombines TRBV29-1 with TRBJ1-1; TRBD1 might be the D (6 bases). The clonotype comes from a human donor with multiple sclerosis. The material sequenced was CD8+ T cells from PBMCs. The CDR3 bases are TGCAGCGTTGGGGTACAGGGAGACACTGAAGCTTTCTTT. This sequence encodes CSVGVQGDTEAFF.